The 17 T cell receptor beta chains given below trace back to one sample, sequenced in a study of beta chain features in type 1 diabetes. Sequencing targeted expressed TCRB transcripts, as all isolated RNA had been reverse transcribed. TCRdb keeps only in-frame clones here, not all; method: immunoSEQ multiplex PCR. The sample consists of about 15,000 clones, more than 65% of them appearing once. Their target antigens are unknown. Findings and limits, study-wide: Patients with Type 1 diabetes showed moderately but significantly shorter TCRB CDR3s in all four CD4+ subsets.

Sequencing was performed on Tregs from blood. Receptors originate from a young man with type 1 diabetes.

The chain joins TRBV5-1 to TRBJ2-1; the match to TRBD2 covers 8 bases. CDR3 length equals 13 residues. Per germline, CDR1 SGHRS and CDR2 YFSETQ. J lost 9 bases, V lost 2 bases, and 4 bases had no gene match. Here the CDR3 reads CASSLLAVGEQFF. The CDR3, as DNA: TGCGCCAGCAGCTTACTAGCGGTTGGTGAGCAGTTCTTC.

This chain's CDR3 is CASSRETGYNEQFF. CDR3 nucleotide sequence: TGTGCCAGTAGTAGAGAAACAGGGTACAATGAGCAGTTCTTC. This rearrangement joins TRBV19 to TRBJ2-1; tentative D call: TRBD1 (6 bases). CDR3 length: 14 residues. Deletions cut 4 bases from V and 4 bases from J, with 11 bases between. CDR1 LNHDA and CDR2 SQIVND come from the germline V gene (reference sequence).

The rearrangement links TRBV30 to TRBJ1-6, with a tentative D call TRBD1 (5 bases). Trimming removed 6 bases at V and 3 bases at J, with 12 bases between. Germline CDR1 is GTSNPN and CDR2 is SVGIG (reference sequence). This CDR3 is 14 amino acids long. CDR3 amino acids: CACKGALYNSPLHF. The CDR3 DNA follows: TGTGCCTGCAAAGGGGCTCTCTATAATTCACCCCTCCACTTT.

This rearrangement joins TRBV6-5 to TRBJ1-1; no clear D. The V and J ends lost 2 bases and 5 bases respectively, with 15 bases between them. Germline CDR1 MNHEY, CDR2 SVGAGI. CDR3 length: 15 amino acids. DNA for the CDR3: TGTGCCAGCAGTTACCTCGGGGTCGGAACGACTGAAGCTTTCTTT. Its translation is CASSYLGVGTTEAFF.

CDR3 sequence: CASSLESSGGATGRRQYF. The CDR3 region has the DNA TGCGCCAGCAGCTTGGAATCCAGCGGAGGGGCTACGGGGCGTCGGCAGTACTTC. The rearrangement uses TRBV5-1 and TRBJ2-7, with a tentative D call TRBD2 (6 bases). V was pared by 0 bases and J by 9 bases, with 28 bases between. The CDR3 runs 18 residues. Germline CDR1 and CDR2: SGHRS and YFSETQ.

The V call is TRBV18, the J call TRBJ1-1, with 10 bases lining up with TRBD1. CDR3 length equals 15 residues. Germline V CDR1 and CDR2: KGHSH, LQKENI. V was clipped by 3 bases and J by 1 base; unmatched bases: 2. The DNA for the CDR3 is TGTGCCAGCTCACCCCGGACAGGGGGGAACACTGAAGCTTTCTTT. This sequence encodes CASSPRTGGNTEAFF.

A single count supports this clone. This rearrangement joins TRBV28 to TRBJ2-5; D possibly corresponds to TRBD1 (5 bases). In germline, CDR1 is MDHEN, CDR2 SYDVKM. V lost 6 bases to trimming and J lost 2 bases, with 10 bases between them. There are 13 residues in the CDR3. CDR3 in DNA: TGTGCCAGCAGCGGACATCAACAAGAGACCCAGTACTTC. It codes for CASSGHQQETQYF. Together with reference TRBV28 and TRBJ2-5, the CDR3 gives the full variable domain: DVKVTQSSRYLVKRTGEKVFLECVQDMDHENMFWYRQDPGLGLRLIYFSYDVKMKEKGDIPEGYSVSREKKERFSLILESASTNQTSMYLCASSGHQQETQYFGPGTRLLVL.

The V gene is TRBV7-2, the J gene TRBJ2-7; TRBD2 aligns across 14 bases. Germline V gene lookup returns CDR1 SGHTA and CDR2 FQGNSA. V shed 5 bases, J shed 1 base, and the junction held 7 bases outside the gene matches. The CDR3 extends over 17 amino acids. For the CDR3, the DNA is TGTGCCAGCAGCCCTCAGGGGACTAGCGGGAGTTCCTACGAGCAGTACTTC. This encodes CASSPQGTSGSSYEQYF. The variable domain in full, completed from reference TRBV7-2 and TRBJ2-7, reads GAGVSQSPSNKVTEKGKDVELRCDPISGHTALYWYRQSLGQGLEFLIYFQGNSAPDKSGLPSDRFSAERTGGSVSTLTIQRTQQEDSAVYLCASSPQGTSGSSYEQYFGPGTRLTVT.

The genes are TRBV10-2 and TRBJ1-2, with 7 bases aligning to TRBD1. V shed 10 bases and J 4 bases; nucleotides not matched to a gene: 6. Germline V gene sequence: CDR1 WSHSY, CDR2 SAAADI. CDR3 length: 12 residues. CDR3 DNA: TGCGCCACCAAACAGGGGACCTATGGCTACACCTTC. Protein: CATKQGTYGYTF.

CDR3 nucleotides: TGTGCCAGCAGCAGGCGAGACAGTTTCTATGGCTACACCTTC. This gives the protein CASSRRDSFYGYTF. This chain links TRBV7-2 with TRBJ1-2; D is possibly TRBD1 (5 bases). The CDR3 spans 14 residues. Germline lookup yields CDR1 SGHTA and CDR2 FQGNSA. V lost 5 bases, J lost 4 bases, and 14 bases lay in between.

This sequence joins TRBV4-2 and TRBJ2-5; D might be TRBD1 (6 bases). Gene TRBJ2-7 matches the end of the DNA better, so the J call may be wrong. This CDR3 comprises 15 residues. Germline assignment: CDR1 LGHNA and CDR2 YNFKEQ. In DNA form, the CDR3 reads TGTGCCAGCAGCCAAGAGTGGGACATGGCCTACGAGCAGTACTTC. Translation gives CASSQEWDMAYEQYF.

V is TRBV19 and J is TRBJ2-7; D is possibly TRBD2 (7 bases). Trimming left V 2 bases short and J 2 bases short, with 13 bases between. Per the germline V gene, CDR1 is LNHDA and CDR2 is SQIVND (reference sequence). The CDR3 totals 15 residues. In nucleotides, the CDR3 is TGTGCCAGTAGTATATCACAGGGAGGGACCTACGAGCAGTACTTC. Its protein product is CASSISQGGTYEQYF.

Notes on this clone: The junction and the germline gene differ at one end; a read error may be behind it. The V gene is TRBV6-5, the J gene TRBJ1-2; 10 nucleotides line up with TRBD1. This CDR3 is built from 12 residues. Germline V gives CDR1 MNHEY, CDR2 SVGAGI. In nucleotides, the CDR3 is TGTGCCAGCAGTACCGGGACAGGGGCGATTGCCTTC. This gives the protein CASSTGTGAIAF.

The chain is built from TRBV19 and TRBJ1-2, with TRBD1 matching 10 bases. This CDR3 spans 18 amino acids. V lost 6 bases to trimming and J lost 4 bases; unmatched junction nucleotides: 17. Germline loops: CDR1 LNHDA, CDR2 SQIVND (reference sequence). The CDR3 here is CASSPPGQGSPLGYGYTF. DNA for the CDR3: TGTGCCAGTAGCCCCCCGGGACAGGGGTCCCCATTAGGCTATGGCTACACCTTC.

The chain joins TRBV25-1 to TRBJ1-2; TRBD1 agrees at 7 bases. Per the germline V gene, CDR1 is MGHDK and CDR2 is SYGVNS. The CDR3 length is 14 residues. Germline trimming cut 3 bases from V and 6 bases from J; bases unmatched to any gene: 7. CDR3 in amino acids: CASSDWRGRDGYTF. The CDR3 DNA follows: TGTGCCAGCAGTGATTGGAGGGGGCGAGATGGCTACACCTTC.

The V and J genes are TRBV4-1 and TRBJ1-3, with D tentatively TRBD1 (6 bases). Trimming took off 3 bases at V and 4 bases at J, with 16 bases between the two ends. Germline CDR1 reads MGHRA; CDR2 reads YSYEKL. This CDR3 is built from 16 residues. The CDR3 sequence: CASSHPYAGAGNTIYF. The CDR3 coding sequence is TGCGCCAGCAGCCACCCCTACGCAGGGGCCGGAAACACCATATATTTT.

This clone was observed a few times. The chain has TRBV12-5 and TRBJ1-5; possible D gene TRBD1, 6 bases. This CDR3 has 15 residues. Trimming took 1 base from V and 4 from J, leaving 11 bases between them. Germline V CDR1 and CDR2: LGHNT, FRNRAP. CDR3 nucleotides: TGTGCTAGTGGTTTGGAACAGGGTAAGAATCAGCCCCAGCATTTT. It translates to CASGLEQGKNQPQHF.